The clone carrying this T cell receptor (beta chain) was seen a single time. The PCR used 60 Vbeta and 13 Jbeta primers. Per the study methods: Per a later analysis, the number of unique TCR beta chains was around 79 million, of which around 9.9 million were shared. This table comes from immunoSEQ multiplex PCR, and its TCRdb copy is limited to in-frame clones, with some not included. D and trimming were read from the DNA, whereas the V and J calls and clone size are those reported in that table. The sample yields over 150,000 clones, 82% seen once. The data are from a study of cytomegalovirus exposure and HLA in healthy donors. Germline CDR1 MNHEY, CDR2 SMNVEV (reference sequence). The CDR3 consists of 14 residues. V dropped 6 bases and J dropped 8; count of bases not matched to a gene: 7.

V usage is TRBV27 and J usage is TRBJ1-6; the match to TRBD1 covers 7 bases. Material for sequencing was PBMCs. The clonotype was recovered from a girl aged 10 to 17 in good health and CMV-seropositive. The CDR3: CASRLGDRHSPLHF. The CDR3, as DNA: TGTGCCAGCAGGCTGGGGGACAGACATTCACCCCTCCACTTT.